One TCR beta chain is described in this entry. The antigen is not known. The data derive from a study of beta chain features in type 1 diabetes. Reverse transcribing all isolated RNA meant expressed TCRB transcripts were sequenced. The assay was immunoSEQ multiplex PCR, and TCRdb's table has in-frame clones only and misses some. This sample has 450,000 to 600,000 clones, with 30% found just once. Study-wide results and limits: HLA influence on TCRB rearrangement stayed unresolved here. Insertion counts at VDJ junctions were lower in type 1 diabetes patients, who also showed more deletions there.

This clonotype was obtained from a man in his late teens or twenties in good health. Sequencing input: naive CD4+ T cells from blood.

This CDR3 reads CSVEGLAGASSYEQYF. The CDR3 DNA follows: TGCAGCGTCGAGGGACTAGCGGGTGCTAGCTCCTACGAGCAGTACTTC. V is TRBV29-1 and J is TRBJ2-7; the match to TRBD2 covers 12 bases. This CDR3 region has 16 residues. Germline CDR1 reads SQVTM; CDR2 reads ANQGSEA. With V trimmed by 6 bases and J by 0 bases, 9 bases remained unmatched.